Presented here are 16 T cell receptor beta chains from one specimen sequenced in a study of early T cells in non-severe SARS-CoV-2 infection. TCRdb re-called the 5' RACE reads through MiXCR, storing one row per CDR3 protein. The sample has 90,000 to 130,000 distinct CDR3 sequences, roughly 12% seen once. The sample in question was whole blood, obtained at baseline. The source is an adult who was a healthcare worker with PCR-confirmed SARS-CoV-2 infection or an uninfected control (not recorded which).

A few counts support this clonotype. V is TRBV5-6 and J is TRBJ2-7, with TRBD2 matching over 11 bases. Germline V lookup: CDR1 SGHDT, CDR2 YYEEEE. The CDR3 runs 17 residues. J gave up 1 base and V 4 bases, and 10 bases lay outside the gene matches. The CDR3 spells CASSTSPGLAASYEQYF. The CDR3 coding sequence is TGTGCCAGCAGCACGTCTCCGGGACTAGCGGCATCCTACGAGCAGTACTTC. The full variable domain, completed using reference TRBV5-6 and TRBJ2-7, is DAGVTQSPTHLIKTRGQQVTLRCSPKSGHDTVSWYQQALGQGPQFIFQYYEEEERQRGNFPDRFSGHQFPNYSSELNVNALLLGDSALYLCASSTSPGLAASYEQYFGPGTRLTVT.

This clonotype has only a few counts. The chain has TRBV7-2 and TRBJ1-2; D is unclear. Germline CDR1 is SGHTA and CDR2 is FQGNSA. V dropped 4 bases and J dropped 0 bases, with 9 bases sitting between them. This CDR3 is 14 amino acids long. CDR3 sequence reads: CASSSRRSNYGYTF. The CDR3 region has the DNA TGTGCCAGCAGCTCCCGAAGGTCTAACTATGGCTACACCTTC. Variable domain in full (rest from reference TRBV7-2 and TRBJ1-2): GAGVSQSPSNKVTEKGKDVELRCDPISGHTALYWYRQSLGQGLEFLIYFQGNSAPDKSGLPSDRFSAERTGGSVSTLTIQRTQQEDSAVYLCASSSRRSNYGYTFGSGTRLTVV.

The V call is TRBV19, the J call TRBJ2-5; 7 positions agree with TRBD2. The CDR3 has 14 amino acids. V lost 10 bases, J lost 3 bases, and 11 bases stayed unmatched. Germline V lookup: CDR1 LNHDA, CDR2 SQIVND (reference sequence). Here the CDR3 DNA reads TGTGCCACCTCAAGAGGCGGGGGTAAAGAGACCCAGTACTTC. Its protein product is CATSRGGGKETQYF.

The rearrangement uses TRBV29-1 and TRBJ2-7; D call uncertain. Germline loops: CDR1 SQVTM, CDR2 ANQGSEA. The CDR3 extends over 10 amino acids. V lost 6 bases to trimming and J lost 3 bases, with 6 bases between them. The CDR3 DNA reads as TGCAGCGTCCTTTTCTACGAGCAGTACTTC. The encoded protein is CSVLFYEQYF.

This clonotype appeared a few times. The chain uses TRBV11-2 and TRBJ2-1, with D perhaps TRBD2 (5 bases). V was cut by 1 base and J by 6 bases, with 7 bases left in between. This CDR3 comprises 13 residues. Germline loops: CDR1 SGHAT, CDR2 FQNNGV. The CDR3 here is CASSLGGFNEQFF. The DNA of the CDR3 is TGTGCCAGCAGCTTAGGCGGGTTCAATGAGCAGTTCTTC.

The table lists this clonotype with a few counts. The CDR3 region is CASSGDSLMWAFF. In DNA, the CDR3 is TGTGCCAGCAGTGGGGACAGCTTGATGTGGGCTTTCTTT. This chain joins TRBV12-3 or TRBV12-4 and TRBJ1-1; 7 positions agree with TRBD1. Trimming took 5 bases from V and 11 from J; bases not matched to a gene: 11. The CDR3 covers 13 residues.

In its sample, this clonotype was seen many times. The chain is built from TRBV29-1 and TRBJ2-2; D unclear. Germline assignment: CDR1 SQVTM and CDR2 ANQGSEA. Trimming removed 0 bases at V and 7 bases at J, with 9 bases between. This CDR3 comprises 13 residues. CDR3 DNA sequence: TGCAGCGTTGAAGATCGTCGGCTCGGGGAGCTGTTTTTT. This codes for CSVEDRRLGELFF.

In regard to this clonotype: A single base separates this from a much larger clone, so it may be a read error. The chain employs TRBV12-3 or TRBV12-4 and TRBJ1-1, with a possible D match to TRBD1 (6 bases). The CDR3 has 16 residues. The V end lost 5 bases, the J end lost 0 bases, and 16 bases lay between the germline ends. The DNA of the CDR3 is TGTGCCAGCAGTCTAACAGGGAGGCTGATGAACACTGAAGCTTTCTTT. It translates to CASSLTGRLMNTEAFF.

This clonotype turned up a few times. This rearrangement joins TRBV9 to TRBJ1-2; D unresolved. This CDR3 region has 14 residues. In germline, CDR1 is SGDLS, CDR2 YYNGEE. The ends were cut back, 3 bases at V and 0 bases at J, with 9 bases in the middle. CDR3 residues: CASSAQLANYGYTF. CDR3 bases: TGTGCCAGCAGCGCCCAACTCGCTAACTATGGCTACACCTTC.

This clonotype has only a few counts. V gene TRBV27 combines with J gene TRBJ1-4; D gene unclear. V was shortened by 11 bases and J by 9 bases, with 10 bases between the two germline ends. Germline loops: CDR1 MNHEY, CDR2 SMNVEV (reference sequence). There are 10 residues in the CDR3. DNA for the CDR3: TGTGCCGCCGGACGGAAAAAACTGTTTTTT. Protein: CAAGRKKLFF.

CDR3 in DNA: TGCGCCAGCAGCTTTAGACAGGCAACAGATACGCAGTATTTT. Amino acid sequence: CASSFRQATDTQYF. V and J are TRBV5-1 and TRBJ2-3; D is perhaps TRBD1 (6 bases). With 2 bases removed from V and 3 bases from J, the gap between germline ends came to 10 bases. CDR3 length: 14 residues. Germline CDR1 SGHRS, CDR2 YFSETQ.

J is TRBJ2-7 and V is TRBV7-2; D may correspond to TRBD1 or TRBD2 (5 bases each). V was cut by 4 bases and J by 3 bases, with 10 bases left in between. The germline CDR1 and CDR2 sequences are SGHTA and FQGNSA. The CDR3 covers 13 residues. The CDR3 spells CASSWDPNYEQYF. The CDR3 region has the DNA TGTGCCAGCAGCTGGGACCCCAACTACGAGCAGTACTTC. Variable domain in full (rest from reference TRBV7-2 and TRBJ2-7): GAGVSQSPSNKVTEKGKDVELRCDPISGHTALYWYRQSLGQGLEFLIYFQGNSAPDKSGLPSDRFSAERTGGSVSTLTIQRTQQEDSAVYLCASSWDPNYEQYFGPGTRLTVT.

In its sample, this clonotype was seen a few times. Here the CDR3 reads CASSLSGDKLEKLFF. In nucleotides, the CDR3 is TGTGCCAGCAGCTTAAGTGGGGACAAGCTGGAAAAACTGTTTTTT. The rearrangement joins TRBV7-8 to TRBJ1-4, with a possible D match to TRBD1 (6 bases). The CDR3 totals 15 residues. Trimming removed 2 bases at V and 8 bases at J, with 15 bases between. Germline assignment: CDR1 SGHVS and CDR2 FQNEAQ.

This clonotype has at least ten counts. J is TRBJ1-4 and V is TRBV6-6, with TRBD1 as a possible D gene (5 bases). This CDR3 region has 18 residues. The germline CDR1 and CDR2 sequences are MNHNY and SVGAGI (reference sequence). Trimming took off 0 bases at V and 0 bases at J, with 14 bases between the two ends. DNA of the CDR3: TGTGCCAGCAGTTACTCGAGAGGGGCTGGGGCAACTAATGAAAAACTGTTTTTT. It encodes CASSYSRGAGATNEKLFF.

There are many counts of this clonotype. The genes are TRBV28 and TRBJ1-3; TRBD1 agrees at 7 bases. Germline lookup yields CDR1 MDHEN and CDR2 SYDVKM. The CDR3 totals 17 residues. V shed 3 bases, J shed 5 bases, and the junction held 13 bases outside the gene matches. The CDR3 loop is CASSFAPPTGRRNTIYF. The CDR3 nucleotides read TGTGCCAGCAGTTTTGCCCCCCCGACAGGGCGTAGAAACACCATATATTTT.

This clonotype was recorded at least ten times. The chain employs TRBV19 and TRBJ2-1; 8 positions agree with TRBD2. The J segment lost 6 bases and the V segment lost 7 bases, leaving 14 bases of the junction unmatched. The CDR3 is 16 residues long. Per germline, CDR1 LNHDA and CDR2 SQIVND (reference sequence). The CDR3 loop reads CASTRLAGIPGNEQFF. The CDR3 region has the DNA TGTGCCAGTACTAGATTAGCGGGGATCCCGGGCAATGAGCAGTTCTTC.